The source of this TCR beta chain is a study of blood T cell repertoires in COVID-19. Across the study: The study drew acute and convalescent COVID-19 samples from the United States, Italy and Spain. Sample material is recorded as cDNA or gDNA derived from T cells, B-cell-depleted T cells, or PBMCs.

This clone was observed once. The CDR3 contains 15 residues. The junction had 11 bases not matched to a gene; V was cut back by 10 bases and J by 2 bases. CDR1 LNHDA and CDR2 SQIVND come from the germline V gene (reference sequence). Original processing notes: Amplified reference gene primers provided the basis for estimating nucleated cell counts. Some clones are missing from TCRdb's copy, which holds only in-frame ones; the method was immunoSEQ multiplex PCR. D and trimming were read from the DNA, whereas the V and J calls and clone size are those reported in that table. This table has about 150,000 clones, approximately 80% appearing once.

What was sequenced was peripheral blood. This chain connects TRBV19 to TRBJ1-2; 9 nucleotides agree with TRBD1. This receptor was identified in a woman aged 45-60 years with acute or convalescent COVID-19. CDR3 sequence (DNA): TGTGCCACGCACCTACAGGGGGCAGGAAACTATGGCTACACCTTC. Translation gives CATHLQGAGNYGYTF.